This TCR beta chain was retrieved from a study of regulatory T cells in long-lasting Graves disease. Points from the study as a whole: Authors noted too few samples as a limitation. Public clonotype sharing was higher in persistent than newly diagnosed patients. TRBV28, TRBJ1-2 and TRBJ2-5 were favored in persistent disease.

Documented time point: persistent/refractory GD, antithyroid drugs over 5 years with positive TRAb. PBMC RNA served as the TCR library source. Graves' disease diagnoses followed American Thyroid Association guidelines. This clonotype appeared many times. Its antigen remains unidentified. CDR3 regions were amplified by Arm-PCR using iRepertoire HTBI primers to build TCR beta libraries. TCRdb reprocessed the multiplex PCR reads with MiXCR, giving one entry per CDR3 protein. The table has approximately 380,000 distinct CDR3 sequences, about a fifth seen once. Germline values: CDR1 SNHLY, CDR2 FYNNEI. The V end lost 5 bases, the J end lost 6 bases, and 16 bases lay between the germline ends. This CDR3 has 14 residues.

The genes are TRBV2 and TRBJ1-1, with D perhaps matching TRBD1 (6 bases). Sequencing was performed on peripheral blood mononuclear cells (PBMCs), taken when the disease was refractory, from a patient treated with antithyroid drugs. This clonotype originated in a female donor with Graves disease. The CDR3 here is CASSYFGGESEAFF. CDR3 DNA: TGTGCCAGCAGTTACTTCGGGGGCGAATCTGAAGCTTTCTTT.